The 27 T cell receptor beta chains below come from one sample, sequenced in a study of OX40 agonist ivuxolimab in advanced cancers. The protocol was immunoSEQ multiplex PCR, while the TCRdb copy is restricted to in-frame clones and leaves out a portion. The sample contains 60,000 to 75,000 clones, 75% to 95% of which appear only once. The sample here was CD4+ or CD8+ T cells sorted from blood, taken in a trial of the OX40 agonist ivuxolimab. These receptors all stem from an adult with an advanced solid tumor such as melanoma, head and neck, liver or kidney cancer.

The rearrangement links TRBV28 to TRBJ1-3; 7 positions match TRBD1. The CDR3 has 16 amino acids. CDR1 is MDHEN, CDR2 SYDVKM, per germline. V lost 7 bases, J lost 0 bases, and 9 bases stayed unmatched. CDR3 region: CASIQGGRFSGNTIYF. The CDR3 DNA reads as TGTGCCAGCATCCAAGGGGGCAGGTTCTCTGGAAACACCATATATTTT.

This clone was seen a single time. The chain has TRBV20-1 and TRBJ1-1, with no clear D. This CDR3 has 11 residues. Germline CDR1 and CDR2: DFQATT and SNEGSKA (reference sequence). The germline V and J ends were trimmed by 5 bases and 6 bases, with 10 bases remaining between them. The CDR3 loop is CSAAPVPEAFF. The DNA for the CDR3 is TGCAGTGCTGCACCAGTACCTGAAGCTTTCTTT.

V and J are TRBV1 and TRBJ2-1; the table gives TRBD1 as D, unverified against the DNA. TRBV1 is given as a pseudogene. The CDR3 loop spans 20 amino acids. CDR3: CTSSQEGVAGQGGSYNEQFF. The CDR3, as DNA: TGCACCAGCAGCCAAGAGGGAGTCGCGGGACAGGGGGGCTCCTACAATGAGCAGTTCTTC.

The chain carries TRBV4-1 and TRBJ2-6; possible D gene TRBD1, 6 bases. The V gene lost 3 bases and the J gene lost 0 bases, with 18 bases spanning the gap. The CDR3 sequence is 19 residues long. The germline CDR1 and CDR2 sequences are MGHRA and YSYEKL. CDR3 nucleotides: TGCGCCAGCAGCCACGGATTCACAGGGAGCCGCTCTGGGGCCAACGTCCTGACTTTC. Translated, it gives CASSHGFTGSRSGANVLTF.

The table lists this clone with a count of one. The gene calls are TRBV30 and TRBJ1-1; D remains ambiguous. The CDR3 is 12 residues long. Germline-derived CDR1 and CDR2 are GTSNPN and SVGIG (reference sequence). V gave up 5 bases and J gave up 0 bases, with 7 bases separating them. The CDR3 DNA reads as TGTGCCTGGGGGAGCCTGAACACTGAAGCTTTCTTT. As protein: CAWGSLNTEAFF.

This clone has more than one count but fewer than ten. The chain couples TRBV30 to TRBJ1-1, with D hard to call. CDR3 size: 12 residues. Germline CDR1 and CDR2: GTSNPN and SVGIG (reference sequence). V lost 8 bases to trimming and J lost 1 base, with 11 bases between them. CDR3 amino acids: CAGRRGNTEAFF. CDR3 sequence (DNA): TGTGCCGGCCGGCGGGGGAACACTGAAGCTTTCTTT.

The chain links TRBV28 to TRBJ2-7, with 7 nucleotides matching TRBD1. V was clipped by 5 bases and J by 5 bases; unmatched bases: 3. CDR1 and CDR2 (germline): MDHEN, SYDVKM. This CDR3 comprises 12 residues. The CDR3 is CASSDRAHEQYF. The CDR3 DNA reads as TGTGCCAGCAGTGACAGGGCCCACGAGCAGTACTTC.

The genes are TRBV21-1 and TRBJ1-3; TRBD1, as called in the table, went unchecked against the DNA. TRBV21-1 is a pseudogene locus. CDR3 length: 16 amino acids. The CDR3 DNA follows: TGTGCCAGCAGCAAAGGACAGGGTAAGACGGGAAACACCATATATTTT. Residues: CASSKGQGKTGNTIYF.

CDR3: CASSQDPGARTEAFF. The CDR3 nucleotides are TGTGCCAGCAGCCAAGATCCAGGGGCGAGGACTGAAGCTTTCTTT. This chain connects TRBV4-2 to TRBJ1-1; D is possibly TRBD1 (6 bases). This CDR3 has 15 residues. The V and J ends lost 0 bases and 5 bases respectively, with 13 bases between them. Germline V gene data show CDR1 as LGHNA and CDR2 as YNFKEQ.

The chain is built from TRBV19 and TRBJ2-2; D call uncertain. Germline CDR1 LNHDA, CDR2 SQIVND (reference sequence). V was trimmed by 0 bases and J by 1 base, leaving 9 bases between them. This CDR3 is built from 16 residues. The CDR3 spells CASSIDYLRNTGELFF. The DNA of the CDR3 is TGTGCCAGTAGTATAGATTATCTAAGGAACACCGGGGAGCTGTTTTTT.

V usage is TRBV10-3 and J usage is TRBJ1-1, with D hard to call. CDR3 length: 13 residues. V dropped 7 bases and J dropped 6 bases, with 15 bases sitting between them. Per germline, CDR1 ENHRY and CDR2 SYGVKD. The CDR3 DNA follows: TGTGCCATCAATGCGGCTCTTGGATCTGAAGCTTTCTTT. Its protein is CAINAALGSEAFF.

The rearrangement uses TRBV7-2 and TRBJ2-7; TRBD1 matches at 8 bases. V was clipped by 5 bases and J by 4 bases; unmatched bases: 10. The CDR3 has 15 amino acids. The germline CDR1 and CDR2 sequences are SGHTA and FQGNSA. The CDR3 sequence is CASSLPGQGAYEQYF. Written as DNA, the CDR3 is TGTGCCAGCAGCCTCCCAGGTCAGGGGGCGTACGAGCAGTACTTC.

The chain joins TRBV5-1 to TRBJ1-1; 7 bases map to TRBD1. The CDR3 sequence is 13 residues long. The V and J ends lost 4 bases and 5 bases, in that order; junction bases with no gene match: 5. Germline CDR1 and CDR2: SGHRS and YFSETQ. The DNA of the CDR3 is TGCGCCAGCAGCATATCAGGGGGGACTGAAGCTTTCTTT. It translates to CASSISGGTEAFF.

V and J are TRBV12-2 and TRBJ1-2. TRBV12-2 constitutes a pseudogene. The CDR3 runs 13 residues. The CDR3 nucleotides read TGTGCAAGTCGCTTAGCGCACGACTATGGCTACACCTTC. As protein: CASRLAHDYGYTF.

Concerning this clone itself: The identical CDR3 is also encoded by other nucleotide sequences in the sample. This sequence joins TRBV5-1 and TRBJ2-1; 8 bases align to TRBD1. This CDR3 is built from 14 residues. V trimming: 4 bases; J trimming: 3 bases; junction bases outside the gene matches: 3. Germline loops: CDR1 SGHRS, CDR2 YFSETQ. This CDR3 is CASSPGTGYNEQFF. In DNA form, the CDR3 reads TGCGCCAGCAGCCCCGGGACAGGCTACAATGAGCAGTTCTTC.

This rearrangement joins TRBV30 to TRBJ2-7; D is uncertain. This CDR3 spans 13 amino acids. V was shortened by 2 bases and J by 5 bases, with 13 bases between the two germline ends. Germline V lookup: CDR1 GTSNPN, CDR2 SVGIG (reference sequence). The DNA of the CDR3 is TGTGCCTGGAGTCCTGCCAATAGTAACGAGCAGTACTTC. This encodes CAWSPANSNEQYF.

V usage is TRBV5-5 and J usage is TRBJ1-4, with no clear D. This CDR3 is built from 14 residues. The germline gives CDR1 SGHKS, CDR2 YYEKEE (reference sequence). Trimming removed 3 bases from V and 1 base from J, with 7 bases in between. The DNA for the CDR3 is TGTGCCAGCAGCTCATGGGGAACTAATGAAAAACTGTTTTTT. Translation: CASSSWGTNEKLFF.

The V call is TRBV30, the J call TRBJ2-2, with D perhaps given as TRBD1 or TRBD2 (5 bases each). The germline V gene has CDR1 GTSNPN and CDR2 SVGIG (reference sequence). Trimming shortened V by 1 base and J by 5 bases, and 20 bases separated the two germline ends. There are 17 residues in the CDR3. CDR3 nucleotides: TGTGCCTGGAGTGCCCCGGGGCTAGCCAGCAGTACCGGGGAGCTGTTTTTT. It codes for CAWSAPGLASSTGELFF.

This chain uses TRBV2 with TRBJ1-6; D gene ambiguous. The germline gives CDR1 SNHLY, CDR2 FYNNEI. The CDR3 is 14 residues long. V lost 11 bases and J 4 bases, leaving 15 bases between the germline ends. CDR3 DNA: TGTGCCTCCAAAGGTGGAATTTATAATTCACCCCTCCACTTT. Translating gives CASKGGIYNSPLHF.

This chain connects TRBV19 to TRBJ2-7; possibly TRBD1 or TRBD2 for D (5 bases each). V was pared by 7 bases and J by 5 bases, with 9 bases between. The CDR3 length is 11 residues. Per the germline V gene, CDR1 is LNHDA and CDR2 is SQIVND (reference sequence). CDR3 coding DNA: TGTGCCAGTACCTGGGGGAACGAGCAGTACTTC. Residues: CASTWGNEQYF.

The chain uses TRBV14 and TRBJ2-6, with unresolved D. The CDR3 totals 15 residues. CDR1 and CDR2 from the germline V gene are SGHDN and FVKESK. Trimming left V 2 bases short and J 2 bases short, with 7 bases between. The CDR3 here is CASSQRDPGANVLTF. In nucleotides, the CDR3 is TGTGCCAGCAGCCAAAGAGATCCTGGGGCCAACGTCCTGACTTTC.

V is TRBV5-1 and J is TRBJ2-7; D may be TRBD1 (6 bases). CDR1 SGHRS and CDR2 YFSETQ come from the germline V gene. The CDR3 is 13 amino acids. Trimming took off 4 bases at V and 5 bases at J, with 13 bases between the two ends. The CDR3 DNA reads as TGCGCCAGCAGCAGTCTACAGGGTAACGAGCAGTACTTC. Translation gives CASSSLQGNEQYF. The variable domain in full, completed from reference TRBV5-1 and TRBJ2-7, reads KAGVTQTPRYLIKTRGQQVTLSCSPISGHRSVSWYQQTPGQGLQFLFEYFSETQRNKGNFPGRFSGRQFSNSRSEMNVSTLELGDSALYLCASSSLQGNEQYFGPGTRLTVT.

The chain carries TRBV10-3 and TRBJ2-7; D is unresolved. Germline loops: CDR1 ENHRY, CDR2 SYGVKD. The CDR3 has 16 residues. V was shortened by 3 bases and J by 0 bases, with 15 bases between the two germline ends. The CDR3 DNA reads as TGTGCCATCAGTGATAAAGGTTATGGTTCCTCCTACGAGCAGTACTTC. Residues: CAISDKGYGSSYEQYF.

This rearrangement joins TRBV9 to TRBJ2-1, with 9 bases aligning to TRBD2. Germline V gene lookup returns CDR1 SGDLS and CDR2 YYNGEE. The length of the CDR3 is 15 residues. The junction had 2 bases not matched to a gene; V was cut back by 0 bases and J by 4 bases. The CDR3 nucleotides read TGTGCCAGCAGCGTAGATCTAGCGGGGTACAATGAGCAGTTCTTC. Amino acids: CASSVDLAGYNEQFF.

The rearrangement uses TRBV9 and TRBJ2-7, with 8 bases fitting TRBD1. Germline CDR1 reads SGDLS; CDR2 reads YYNGEE. The length of the CDR3 is 13 residues. J lost 7 bases, V lost 4 bases, and 7 bases had no gene match. DNA for the CDR3: TGTGCCAGCAGCACCGGACAGGGAGGTGAGCAGTACTTC. As protein: CASSTGQGGEQYF.

The rearrangement links TRBV18 to TRBJ1-1; 7 bases are a match to TRBD1. The CDR3 totals 15 residues. In germline, CDR1 is KGHSH, CDR2 LQKENI. After removal of 0 bases from V and 5 bases from J, the junction contained 6 bases not matched to a gene. CDR3 bases: TGTGCCAGCTCACCACCGGGACAGATGGTTACTGAAGCTTTCTTT. This codes for CASSPPGQMVTEAFF.

Of note for this clone: This sample also contains other DNA sequences that code for the same CDR3. The gene calls are TRBV5-4 and TRBJ2-5; D possibly matches TRBD1 or TRBD2 (6 bases each). CDR3 size: 14 residues. The V gene's germline CDR1 is SGHNT and CDR2 YYREEE (reference sequence). V dropped 0 bases and J dropped 2 bases, with 8 bases sitting between them. The CDR3 DNA reads TGTGCCAGCAGCTTGGCGGGGGCTCAAGAGACCCAGTACTTC. This encodes CASSLAGAQETQYF.